This record looks at one T cell receptor (beta chain) sequence and its context. The entry originates in a study of blood T cell repertoires in COVID-19. As originally analysed: Reference gene primers were amplified, and this amplification served to estimate nucleated cell counts. Sequenced by immunoSEQ multiplex PCR; TCRdb stores in-frame clones only, minus some. V and J calls and clone size come straight from that table; D and trimming were deduced from the DNA. Of about 220,000 clones in the sample, more than 75% were seen once. The V segment lost 5 bases and the J segment 4 bases; nucleotides outside the gene matches: 5. The CDR3 length is 14 residues. Germline CDR1 reads SGHAT; CDR2 reads FQNNGV.

The chain has TRBV11-2 and TRBJ1-1, with 9 nucleotides matching TRBD1. The sample taken for sequencing was peripheral blood. The sequence was collected from a man aged 45-65 years who had recovered from COVID-19. CDR3 sequence: CASSRTGEVTEAFF. The CDR3, as DNA: TGTGCCAGCAGCCGGACAGGGGAGGTCACTGAAGCTTTCTTT.